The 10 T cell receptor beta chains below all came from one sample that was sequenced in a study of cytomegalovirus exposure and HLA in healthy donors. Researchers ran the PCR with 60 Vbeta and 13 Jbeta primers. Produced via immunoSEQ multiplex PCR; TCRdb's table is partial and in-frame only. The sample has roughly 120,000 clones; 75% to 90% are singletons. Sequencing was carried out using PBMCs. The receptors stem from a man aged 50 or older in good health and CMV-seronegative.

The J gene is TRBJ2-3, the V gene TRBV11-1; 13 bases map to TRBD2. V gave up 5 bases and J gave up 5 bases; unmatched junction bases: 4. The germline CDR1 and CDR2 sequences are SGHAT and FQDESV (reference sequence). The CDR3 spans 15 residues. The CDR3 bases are TGTGCCAGCAGCACCGGGACTAGCGGGATAGATACGCAGTATTTT. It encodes CASSTGTSGIDTQYF. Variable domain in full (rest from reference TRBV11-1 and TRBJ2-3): EAEVAQSPRYKITEKSQAVAFWCDPISGHATLYWYRQILGQGPELLVQFQDESVVDDSQLPKDRFSAERLKGVDSTLKIQPAELGDSAMYLCASSTGTSGIDTQYFGPGTRLTVL.

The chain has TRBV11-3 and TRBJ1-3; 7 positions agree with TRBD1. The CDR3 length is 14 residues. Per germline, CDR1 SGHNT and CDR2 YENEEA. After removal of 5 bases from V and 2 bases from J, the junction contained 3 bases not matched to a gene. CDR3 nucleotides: TGTGCCAGCAGCCCTGGGACAGCTGGAAACACCATATATTTT. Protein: CASSPGTAGNTIYF.

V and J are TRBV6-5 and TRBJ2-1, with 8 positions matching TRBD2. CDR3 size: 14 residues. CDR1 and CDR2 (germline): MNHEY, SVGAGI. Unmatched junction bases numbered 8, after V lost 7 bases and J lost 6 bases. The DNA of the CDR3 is TGTGCCAGCATTGCGGGAGGAAAGATCAATGAGCAGTTCTTC. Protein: CASIAGGKINEQFF.

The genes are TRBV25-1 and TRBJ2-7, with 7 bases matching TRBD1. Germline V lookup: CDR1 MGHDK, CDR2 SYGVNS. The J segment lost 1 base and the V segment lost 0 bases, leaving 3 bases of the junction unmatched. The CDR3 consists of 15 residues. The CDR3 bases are TGTGCCAGCAGTGAATATGGGGACAGATCCTACGAGCAGTACTTC. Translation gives CASSEYGDRSYEQYF.

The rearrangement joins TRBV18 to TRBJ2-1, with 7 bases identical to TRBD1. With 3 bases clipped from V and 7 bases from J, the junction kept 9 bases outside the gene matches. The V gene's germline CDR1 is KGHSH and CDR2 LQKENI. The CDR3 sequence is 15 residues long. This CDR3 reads CASSPSPTGVNEQFF. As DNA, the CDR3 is TGTGCCAGCTCACCTTCCCCTACAGGGGTTAATGAGCAGTTCTTC.

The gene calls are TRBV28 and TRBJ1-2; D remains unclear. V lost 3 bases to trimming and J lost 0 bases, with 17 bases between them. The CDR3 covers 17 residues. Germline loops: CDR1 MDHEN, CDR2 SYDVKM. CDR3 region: CASSFITDQTSNYGYTF. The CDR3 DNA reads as TGTGCCAGCAGTTTTATAACAGATCAAACGTCTAACTATGGCTACACCTTC.

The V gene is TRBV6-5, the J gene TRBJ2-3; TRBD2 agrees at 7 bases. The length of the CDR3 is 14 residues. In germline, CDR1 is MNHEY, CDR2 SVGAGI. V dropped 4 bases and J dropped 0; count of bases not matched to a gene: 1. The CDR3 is CASSSRGSTDTQYF. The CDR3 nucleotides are TGTGCCAGCAGTTCGCGGGGGAGCACAGATACGCAGTATTTT.

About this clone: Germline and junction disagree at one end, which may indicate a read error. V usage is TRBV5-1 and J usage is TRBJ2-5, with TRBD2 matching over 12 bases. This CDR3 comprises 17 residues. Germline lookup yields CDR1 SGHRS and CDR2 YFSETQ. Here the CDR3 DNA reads TGCGCCAGCAGCGGCCCGACTAGCGGGGGATTTGGAGAGGCCCAGTACTTC. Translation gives CASSGPTSGGFGEAQYF.

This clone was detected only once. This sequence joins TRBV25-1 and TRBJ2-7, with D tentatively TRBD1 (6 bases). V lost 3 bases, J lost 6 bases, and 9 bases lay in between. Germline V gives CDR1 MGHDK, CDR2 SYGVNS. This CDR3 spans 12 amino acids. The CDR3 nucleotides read TGTGCCAGCAGTGAGGGCAGGGGCGAGCAGTACTTC. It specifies CASSEGRGEQYF.

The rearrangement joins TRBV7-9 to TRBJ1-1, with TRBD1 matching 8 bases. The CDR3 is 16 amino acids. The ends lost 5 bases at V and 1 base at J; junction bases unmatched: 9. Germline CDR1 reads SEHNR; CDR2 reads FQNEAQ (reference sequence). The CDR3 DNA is TGTGCCAGCAGCACGGACAGGGCCTCTCAGAACACTGAAGCTTTCTTT. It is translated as CASSTDRASQNTEAFF.